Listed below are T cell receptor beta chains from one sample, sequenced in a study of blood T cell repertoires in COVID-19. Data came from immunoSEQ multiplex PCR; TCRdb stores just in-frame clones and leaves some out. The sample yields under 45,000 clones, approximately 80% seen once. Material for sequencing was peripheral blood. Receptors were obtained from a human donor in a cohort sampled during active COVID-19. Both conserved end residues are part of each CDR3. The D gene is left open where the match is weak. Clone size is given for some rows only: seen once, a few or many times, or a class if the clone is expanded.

CDR3nt: TGCGCCAGCAGCGAGATGCAACCTAACTATGGCTACACCTTC; CDR3aa: CASSEMQPNYGYTF; v_gene: TRBV5-1; abundance: once; j_gene: TRBJ1-2; d_gene: NA
CDR3nt: TGTGCCAGCAGCCAACTTGGACTCCCTGGCTACACCTTC; CDR3aa: CASSQLGLPGYTF; v_gene: TRBV3-1/TRBV3-2; abundance: NA; j_gene: TRBJ1-2; d_gene: NA
CDR3nt: TGTGCCAGCAGCTTAGCTGAGGGACTATCTCACAATGAGCAGTTCTTC; CDR3aa: CASSLAEGLSHNEQFF; v_gene: TRBV7-8; abundance: NA; j_gene: TRBJ2-1; d_gene: TRBD2
CDR3nt: TGCGCCAGCAGCTTGACCCCTGAGGGGGGGGTCTATGGCTACACCTTC; CDR3aa: CASSLTPEGGVYGYTF; v_gene: TRBV5-1; abundance: NA; j_gene: TRBJ1-2; d_gene: NA
CDR3nt: TGTGCCAGCAGCCCCCCAGGAAGCTTTGAGACCCAGTACTTC; CDR3aa: CASSPPGSFETQYF; v_gene: TRBV6-2/TRBV6-3; abundance: NA; j_gene: TRBJ2-5; d_gene: NA
CDR3nt: TGTGCCAGCAGTGAACCGGGAGGTAATGAAAAACTGTTTTTT; CDR3aa: CASSEPGGNEKLFF; v_gene: TRBV6-1; abundance: NA; j_gene: TRBJ1-4; d_gene: NA
CDR3nt: TGTGCCAGCAGCAAGGACAGGGGGCGCGAAGCTTTCTTT; CDR3aa: CASSKDRGREAFF; v_gene: TRBV6-2/TRBV6-3; abundance: few; j_gene: TRBJ1-1; d_gene: TRBD1
CDR3nt: TGCAGCGTCTTCGGGACAGGGCCCTACGAGCAGTACTTC; CDR3aa: CSVFGTGPYEQYF; v_gene: TRBV29-1; abundance: NA; j_gene: TRBJ2-7; d_gene: TRBD1
CDR3nt: TGTGCCAGCAGCCAAGGGACAGGGCGGGAAAAACTGTTTTTT; CDR3aa: CASSQGTGREKLFF; v_gene: TRBV3-1/TRBV3-2; abundance: NA; j_gene: TRBJ1-4; d_gene: TRBD1
CDR3nt: TGCGGTTCTTCAGGGGGCGAAGAAAAACTGTTTTTT; CDR3aa: CGSSGGEEKLFF; v_gene: TRBV29-1; abundance: NA; j_gene: TRBJ1-4; d_gene: TRBD1
CDR3nt: TGTGCCAGCACCCCCTCCTTTGGGGGAGGGGGAGAGACCCAGTACTTC; CDR3aa: CASTPSFGGGGETQYF; v_gene: TRBV28; abundance: NA; j_gene: TRBJ2-5; d_gene: NA
CDR3nt: TGTGCCAGCAGCCGCGGTGGAGGGAATTACAATGAGCAGTTCTTC; CDR3aa: CASSRGGGNYNEQFF; v_gene: TRBV7-3; abundance: NA; j_gene: TRBJ2-1; d_gene: NA
CDR3nt: TGTGCCAGCAGCCAGTCGGGTGCTAGGGAGCAGTACTTC; CDR3aa: CASSQSGAREQYF; v_gene: TRBV3-1/TRBV3-2; abundance: NA; j_gene: TRBJ2-7; d_gene: NA
CDR3nt: TGTGCCAGCAGCGTAAGTCAGGGGATGAACACTGAAGCTTTCTTT; CDR3aa: CASSVSQGMNTEAFF; v_gene: TRBV9; abundance: NA; j_gene: TRBJ1-1; d_gene: NA
CDR3nt: TGTGCCAGCAGTTTATGGGCAGGGGCTTTTAATCAGCCCCAGCATTTT; CDR3aa: CASSLWAGAFNQPQHF; v_gene: TRBV28; abundance: once; j_gene: TRBJ1-5; d_gene: NA
CDR3nt: TGTGCCAGCAGTCCTCCGGGACTAGAGGGCAATGAGCAGTTCTTC; CDR3aa: CASSPPGLEGNEQFF; v_gene: TRBV11-2; abundance: NA; j_gene: TRBJ2-1; d_gene: TRBD2